This T cell receptor beta chain was retrieved from a study of cytomegalovirus exposure and HLA in healthy donors. Study-level findings and limits: Common viral pathogens were later found to be apparently linked to several of the most significant clusters.

In regard to this clone: Its antigen is not identified.

Researchers ran the PCR with 60 Vbeta and 13 Jbeta primers. TCRdb keeps only in-frame clones here, not all; method: immunoSEQ multiplex PCR. Of about 130,000 clones in the sample, 83% are singletons; the top ten hold 3.6%. Between the trimmed V and J ends, which lost 0 bases and 5 bases, there was a span of 5 bases. The CDR3 contains 12 residues. The germline V gene encodes CDR1 SGHKS and CDR2 YYEKEE (reference sequence). The TCR sequence derives from a woman aged 40 to 49 in good health and CMV-seropositive. What was sequenced was PBMCs. The V and J genes are TRBV5-5 and TRBJ1-2; D ambiguous. CDR3: CASSLDTYGYTF. In nucleotides, the CDR3 is TGTGCCAGCAGCTTGGACACGTATGGCTACACCTTC. The full variable domain, completed using reference TRBV5-5 and TRBJ1-2, is DAGVTQSPTHLIKTRGQQVTLRCSPISGHKSVSWYQQVLGQGPQFIFQYYEKEERGRGNFPDRFSARQFPNYSSELNVNALLLGDSALYLCASSLDTYGYTFGSGTRLTVV.